The entry below describes one TCR beta chain. MiXCR, applied by TCRdb to the 5' RACE reads, yields one record per CDR3 protein. The repertoire consists of 100,000 or so distinct CDR3 sequences, with about 25% occurring once and the leading ten covering roughly 12%. This specimen belongs to a study of CD8 T cells in ankylosing spondylitis. CDR1 and CDR2 from the germline V gene are SGHTA and FQGNSA. This CDR3 contains 15 residues. V lost 3 bases, J lost 0 bases, and 12 bases lay in between. The sample taken for sequencing was synovial fluid, either unsorted or a sorted T cell fraction (not recorded which). This TCR came from a male donor with ankylosing spondylitis. The rearrangement links TRBV7-2 to TRBJ2-7, with D perhaps TRBD2 (5 bases). The CDR3 DNA sequence: TGTGCCAGCAGCTTGATCCCCAGCGGCTCCTACGAGCAGTACTTC. Protein sequence: CASSLIPSGSYEQYF.